Presented here are 5 T cell receptor beta chains from one specimen sequenced in a study of blood T cell repertoires in COVID-19. Sequencing used immunoSEQ multiplex PCR; TCRdb keeps in-frame clones, though not all of them. The table records about 330,000 clones, around 87% of them present only once. The sample consisted of PBMCs or T cells enriched from blood (not recorded which). All receptors derive from a woman in her 30s who had recovered from COVID-19.

The chain couples TRBV7-6 to TRBJ1-6, with 9 bases fitting TRBD1. Looked up from germline, CDR1 is SGHVS and CDR2 is FNYEAQ. The ends lost 3 bases at V and 5 bases at J; junction bases unmatched: 5. This CDR3 region has 16 residues. CDR3 DNA sequence: TGTGCCAGCAGCTTTGGGACAGGGTACGATAATTCACCCCTCCACTTT. It is translated as CASSFGTGYDNSPLHF.

This chain links TRBV6-5 with TRBJ1-5; TRBD1 might be the D (5 bases). The V gene lost 5 bases and the J gene lost 5 bases, with 16 bases spanning the gap. CDR1 and CDR2 (germline): MNHEY, SVGAGI. CDR3 length: 15 residues. The CDR3 sequence: CASSISRVHHQPQHF. The CDR3 DNA follows: TGTGCCAGCAGTATAAGCAGGGTACATCATCAGCCCCAGCATTTT.

This chain connects TRBV7-2 to TRBJ1-5; D is uncertain. V gave up 5 bases and J gave up 0 bases, with 11 bases separating them. The germline CDR1 and CDR2 sequences are SGHTA and FQGNSA. This CDR3 spans 15 amino acids. CDR3: CASSTDSNSNQPQHF. The CDR3 DNA reads TGTGCCAGCAGCACCGACTCGAATAGCAATCAGCCCCAGCATTTT.

This clone was detected a few times. The chain recombines TRBV4-1 with TRBJ1-2, with 8 bases fitting TRBD1. Germline V gene data show CDR1 as MGHRA and CDR2 as YSYEKL. The CDR3 covers 16 residues. J was trimmed by 5 bases and V by 4 bases; bases with no gene match: 12. The CDR3 coding sequence is TGCGCCAGCAGCCCCATTAAGGGACAGGCACCTTATGGCTACACCTTC. It translates to CASSPIKGQAPYGYTF.

The V gene is TRBV19, the J gene TRBJ2-3, with TRBD2 matching over 9 bases. Trimming removed 3 bases from V and 4 bases from J; junction bases left unmatched: 5. Germline CDR1 LNHDA, CDR2 SQIVND (reference sequence). This CDR3 contains 15 residues. This chain's CDR3 is CASSIRRGGADTQYF. The CDR3 nucleotides are TGTGCCAGTAGTATTCGGCGGGGGGGGGCAGATACGCAGTATTTT.